This T cell receptor (beta chain) comes out of a study of T cell responses to AZD1222 COVID-19 vaccine. V gave up 2 bases and J gave up 6 bases, with 11 bases separating them. CDR1 and CDR2 from the germline V gene are SGHTA and FQGNSA. The CDR3 is 13 residues long. Repertoires were generated with immunoSEQ multiplex PCR, while TCRdb's copy carries only in-frame clones and drops some. There are over 150,000 clones in the sample; about 86% occur only once, and 5.5% lies in the top ten. Whole-study findings and limits: Mapped onto spike, vaccine-associated CD4 TCRs spanned it and were dominant at 160-218 and 743-854.

About this clone itself: Its antigen is not identified.

The chain has TRBV7-2 and TRBJ2-7, with D possibly matching TRBD2 (5 bases). The input for sequencing was peripheral blood, taken on day 0 of MenACWY control vaccination. The source of this sequence is an adult in good health. The CDR3 loop is CASSLTGIGEQYF. The CDR3 nucleotides are TGTGCCAGCAGCTTAACCGGGATTGGCGAGCAGTACTTC.